This T cell receptor beta chain is from a study of early T cells in non-severe SARS-CoV-2 infection. Study at large: Sequenced bulk RNA came from whole blood that was unsorted, and chains were unpaired.

One entry per CDR3 protein, called by TCRdb with MiXCR from the 5' RACE reads. The data show 75,000 to 80,000 distinct CDR3 sequences, with more than 7.5% seen just once and 4.5% to 5% held by the top ten. At least ten counts were recorded for this clonotype. The CDR3 length is 16 residues. V shed 4 bases and J 7 bases; nucleotides not matched to a gene: 7. The germline V gene has CDR1 SEHNR and CDR2 FQNEAQ (reference sequence). The sample taken for sequencing was whole blood. The chain has TRBV7-9 and TRBJ2-3; 14 nucleotides match TRBD2. This receptor was identified in an adult who was a healthcare worker with PCR-confirmed SARS-CoV-2 infection or an uninfected control (not recorded which). The CDR3 bases are TGTGCCAGCAGCTCACGGACTAGCGGGAGGACCTATACGCAGTATTTT. Its translation is CASSSRTSGRTYTQYF.